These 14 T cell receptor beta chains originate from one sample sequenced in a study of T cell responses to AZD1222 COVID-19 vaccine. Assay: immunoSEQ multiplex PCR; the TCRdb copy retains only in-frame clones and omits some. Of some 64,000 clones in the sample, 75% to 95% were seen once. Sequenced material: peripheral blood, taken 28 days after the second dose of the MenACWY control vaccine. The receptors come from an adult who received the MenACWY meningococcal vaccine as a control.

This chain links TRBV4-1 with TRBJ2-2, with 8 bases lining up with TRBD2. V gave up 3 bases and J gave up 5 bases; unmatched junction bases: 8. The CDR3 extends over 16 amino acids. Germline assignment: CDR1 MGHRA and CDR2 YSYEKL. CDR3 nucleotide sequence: TGCGCCAGCAGCCATGTAGGCCGACTAGCGACCGGGGAGCTGTTTTTT. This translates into CASSHVGRLATGELFF.

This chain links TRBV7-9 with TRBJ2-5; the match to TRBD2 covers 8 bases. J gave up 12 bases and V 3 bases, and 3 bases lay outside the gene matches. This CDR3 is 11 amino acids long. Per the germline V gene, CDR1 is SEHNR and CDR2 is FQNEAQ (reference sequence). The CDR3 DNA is TGTGCCAGCAGCTTCGGGAGGGCCAAGTACTTC. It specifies CASSFGRAKYF.

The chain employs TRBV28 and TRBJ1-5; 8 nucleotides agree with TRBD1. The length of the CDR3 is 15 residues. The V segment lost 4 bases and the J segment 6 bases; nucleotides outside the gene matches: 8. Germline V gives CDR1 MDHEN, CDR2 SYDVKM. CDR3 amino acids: CASSSRGGQGQPQHF. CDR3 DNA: TGTGCCAGCAGTTCACGCGGCGGACAGGGTCAGCCCCAGCATTTT.

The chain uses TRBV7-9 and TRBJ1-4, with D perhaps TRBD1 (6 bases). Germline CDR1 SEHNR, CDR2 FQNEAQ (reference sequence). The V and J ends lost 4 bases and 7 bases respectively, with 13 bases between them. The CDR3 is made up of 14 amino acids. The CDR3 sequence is CASSSTGRTEKLFF. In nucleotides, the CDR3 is TGTGCCAGCAGCTCAACAGGGAGGACTGAAAAACTGTTTTTT.

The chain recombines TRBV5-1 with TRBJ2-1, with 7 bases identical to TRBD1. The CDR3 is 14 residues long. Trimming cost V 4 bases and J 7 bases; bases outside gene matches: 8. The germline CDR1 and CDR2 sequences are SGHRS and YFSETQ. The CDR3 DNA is TGCGCCAGCAGCCCCCTCACAGGGGTGAATGAGCAGTTCTTC. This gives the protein CASSPLTGVNEQFF.

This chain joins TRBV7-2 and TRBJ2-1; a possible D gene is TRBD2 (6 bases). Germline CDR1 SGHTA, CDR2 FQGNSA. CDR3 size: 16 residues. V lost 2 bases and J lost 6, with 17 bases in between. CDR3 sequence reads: CASSLPPGLESNEQFF. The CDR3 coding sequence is TGTGCCAGCAGCTTACCCCCGGGACTCGAATCCAATGAGCAGTTCTTC. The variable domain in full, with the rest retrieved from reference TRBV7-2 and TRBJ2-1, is GAGVSQSPSNKVTEKGKDVELRCDPISGHTALYWYRQSLGQGLEFLIYFQGNSAPDKSGLPSDRFSAERTGGSVSTLTIQRTQQEDSAVYLCASSLPPGLESNEQFFGPGTRLTVL.

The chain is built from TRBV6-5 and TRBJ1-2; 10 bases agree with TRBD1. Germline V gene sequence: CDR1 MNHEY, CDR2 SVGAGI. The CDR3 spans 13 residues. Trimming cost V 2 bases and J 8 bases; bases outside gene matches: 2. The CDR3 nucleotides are TGTGCCAGCAGTTACGGACAGGGGGGCGGCTACACCTTC. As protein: CASSYGQGGGYTF.

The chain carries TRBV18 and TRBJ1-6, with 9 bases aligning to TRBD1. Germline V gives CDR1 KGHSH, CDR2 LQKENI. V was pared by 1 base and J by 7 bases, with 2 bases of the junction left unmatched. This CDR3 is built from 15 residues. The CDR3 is CASSPLGQGNSPLHF. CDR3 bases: TGTGCCAGCTCACCACTCGGACAGGGGAATTCACCCCTCCACTTT.

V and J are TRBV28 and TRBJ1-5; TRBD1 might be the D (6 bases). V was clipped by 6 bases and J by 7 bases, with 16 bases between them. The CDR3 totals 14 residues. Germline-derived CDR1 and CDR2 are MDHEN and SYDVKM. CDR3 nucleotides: TGTGCCAGCAGGACCCCCGGACAGCAACAGCCCCAGCATTTT. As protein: CASRTPGQQQPQHF.

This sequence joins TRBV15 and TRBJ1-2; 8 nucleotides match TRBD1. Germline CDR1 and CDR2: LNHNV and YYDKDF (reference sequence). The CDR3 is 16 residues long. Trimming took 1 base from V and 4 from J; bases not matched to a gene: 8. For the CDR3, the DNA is TGTGCCACCAGCAGAGTCCAACAGGGGGAGGGCTATGGCTACACCTTC. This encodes CATSRVQQGEGYGYTF.

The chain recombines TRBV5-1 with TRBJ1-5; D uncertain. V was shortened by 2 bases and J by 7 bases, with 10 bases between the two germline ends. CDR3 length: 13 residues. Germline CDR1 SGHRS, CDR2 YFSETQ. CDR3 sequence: CASSLNLGQPQHF. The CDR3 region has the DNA TGCGCCAGCAGCTTAAATCTGGGGCAGCCCCAGCATTTT.

CDR3: CASSPTRDYEQYF. The CDR3 DNA is TGTGCCAGCAGCCCCACCCGTGACTACGAGCAGTACTTC. This chain links TRBV7-9 with TRBJ2-7, with D unclear. Trimming removed 5 bases from V and 3 bases from J, with 11 bases in between. CDR3 length: 13 residues. Germline CDR1 SEHNR, CDR2 FQNEAQ (reference sequence).

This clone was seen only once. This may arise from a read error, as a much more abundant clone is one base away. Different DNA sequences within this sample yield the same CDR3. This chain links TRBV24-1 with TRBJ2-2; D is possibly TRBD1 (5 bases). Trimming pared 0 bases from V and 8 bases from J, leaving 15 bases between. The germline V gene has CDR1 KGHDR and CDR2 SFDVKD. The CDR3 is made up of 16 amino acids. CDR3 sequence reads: CATSDLDQGITGELFF. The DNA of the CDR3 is TGTGCCACCAGTGATTTGGATCAGGGCATCACTGGGGAGCTGTTTTTT.

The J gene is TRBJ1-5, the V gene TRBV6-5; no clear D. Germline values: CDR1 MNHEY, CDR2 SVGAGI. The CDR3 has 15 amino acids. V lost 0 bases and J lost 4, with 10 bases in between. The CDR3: CASSYSPTRNQPQHF. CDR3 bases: TGTGCCAGCAGTTACTCTCCAACGCGAAATCAGCCCCAGCATTTT.